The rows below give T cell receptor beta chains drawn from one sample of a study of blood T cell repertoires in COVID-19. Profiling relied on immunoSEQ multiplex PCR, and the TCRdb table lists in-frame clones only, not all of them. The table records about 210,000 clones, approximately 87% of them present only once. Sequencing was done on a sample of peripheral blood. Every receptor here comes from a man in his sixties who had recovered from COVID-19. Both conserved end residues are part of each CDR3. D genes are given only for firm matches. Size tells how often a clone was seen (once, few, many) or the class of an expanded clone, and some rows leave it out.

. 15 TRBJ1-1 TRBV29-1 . TGCAGCGTTGGGGGGGGAAAGGGGACTGTCTATGAAGCTTTCTTT CSVGGGKGTVYEAFF
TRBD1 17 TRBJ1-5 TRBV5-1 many TGCGCCAGCAGCGCCGGGACAGGTCTCTTTAGCAATCAGCCCCAGCATTTT CASSAGTGLFSNQPQHF
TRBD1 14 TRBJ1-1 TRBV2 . TGTGCCAGCGGCCCACAGGGGGCAAGGAGTGAAGCTTTCTTT CASGPQGARSEAFF
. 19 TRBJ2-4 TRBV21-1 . TGTGCCAGCAGCAGCGAACAGGGTTCCCCTGGGTCTGCCAAAAACATTCAGTACTTC CASSSEQGSPGSAKNIQYF
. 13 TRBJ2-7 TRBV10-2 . TGCGCCAGCAGTGAGCAGGGAAAGGGCGAGCAGTACTTC CASSEQGKGEQYF
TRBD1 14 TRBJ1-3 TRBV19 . TGTGCCAGTAGTGTGACAGGGACTGGAAACACCATATATTTT CASSVTGTGNTIYF
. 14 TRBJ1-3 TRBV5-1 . TGCGCCAGCCGGCCCCAGGGAACTGGAAACACCATATATTTT CASRPQGTGNTIYF
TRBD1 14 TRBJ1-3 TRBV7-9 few TGTGCCAGCAGCTTCGGACAGGGGTTCGACACCATATATTTT CASSFGQGFDTIYF
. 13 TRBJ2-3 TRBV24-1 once TGTGCCACCAGGCTCAGTAGCACAGATACGCAGTATTTT CATRLSSTDTQYF
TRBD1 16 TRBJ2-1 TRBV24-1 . TGTGCCACCAGTGCCACGGGACAGGGGTCCTACAATGAGCAGTTCTTC CATSATGQGSYNEQFF
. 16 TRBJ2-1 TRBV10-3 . TGTGCCATCAGTGGGGGAGGCAGGAGCTCCTACAATGAGCAGTTCTTC CAISGGGRSSYNEQFF
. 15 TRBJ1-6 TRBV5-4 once TGTGCCAGCAGCTTGCCAGGGTTGTGGAATTCACCCCTCCACTTT CASSLPGLWNSPLHF
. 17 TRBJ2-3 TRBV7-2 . TGTGCCAGCAGCTCATGGGCTGTCACGGCTAGCACAGATACGCAGTATTTT CASSSWAVTASTDTQYF
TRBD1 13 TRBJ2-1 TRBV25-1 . TGTGCCAGCGCAAAGACAGGGGGTCATGAGCAGTTCTTC CASAKTGGHEQFF
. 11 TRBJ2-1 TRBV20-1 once TGCTTGGGGGCCTCCTACAATGAGCAGTTCTTC CLGASYNEQFF
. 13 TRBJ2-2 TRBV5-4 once TGTGCCAGCAGCTCCCCCCCTACCGGGGAGCTGTTTTTT CASSSPPTGELFF
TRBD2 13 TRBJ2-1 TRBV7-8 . TGTGCCAGCAGCCGAAGACTAGCGGGTGAGCAGTTCTTC CASSRRLAGEQFF
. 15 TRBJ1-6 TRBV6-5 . TGTGCCAGCACCCCGAGGGGGGGTTATAATTCACCCCTCCACTTT CASTPRGGYNSPLHF
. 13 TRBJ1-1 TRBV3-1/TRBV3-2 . TGTGCCAGCAGGAATAGATTGAACACTGAAGCTTTCTTT CASRNRLNTEAFF
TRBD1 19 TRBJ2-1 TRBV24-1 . TGTGCCACCAGTGATCCCAGGGACAGGGGATTAGGGGGAAACAATGAGCAGTTCTTC CATSDPRDRGLGGNNEQFF
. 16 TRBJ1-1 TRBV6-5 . TGTGCCAGCAGTTCCCTAGGAGGGACGGGCGGCACTGAAGCTTTCTTT CASSSLGGTGGTEAFF
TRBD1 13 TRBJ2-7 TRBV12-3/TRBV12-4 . TGTGCCAGCGGTCAGGGGGCCGTCTACGAGCAGTACTTC CASGQGAVYEQYF
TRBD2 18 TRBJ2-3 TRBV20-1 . TGCAGTGCTAGTAGCCTGGTGGGACTAGCGGGAGTGTCAAATACGCAGTATTTT CSASSLVGLAGVSNTQYF
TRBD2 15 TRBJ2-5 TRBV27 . TGTGCCAGCAGTTTCGATAGTCGGCGGGGGGAGACCCAGTACTTC CASSFDSRRGETQYF
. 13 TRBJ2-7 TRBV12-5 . TGTGCTAGTGCACAGGGAATAACCTACGAGCAGTACTTC CASAQGITYEQYF
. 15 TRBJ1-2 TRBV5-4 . TGTGCCAGCAGCTTGGGCAGGGACAAAAACTATGGCTACACCTTC CASSLGRDKNYGYTF
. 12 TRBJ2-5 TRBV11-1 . TGTGCCAGCAGATCCGCAAGCAACACCCAGTACTTC CASRSASNTQYF
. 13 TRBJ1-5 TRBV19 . TGTGCCAGTAGTATGACAGTCAATCAGCCCCAGCATTTT CASSMTVNQPQHF
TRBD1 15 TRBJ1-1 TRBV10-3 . TGTGCCATCAGTGGGGGGACAGGGAGGATTGCTGAAGCTTTCTTT CAISGGTGRIAEAFF
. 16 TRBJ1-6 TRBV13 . TGTGCCAGCAGCTTAGGGGGGGGGTCCTATAATTCACCCCTCCACTTT CASSLGGGSYNSPLHF
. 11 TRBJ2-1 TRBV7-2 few TGTGCCAGCAGCCCGTCTGTGGAGCAGTTCTTC CASSPSVEQFF
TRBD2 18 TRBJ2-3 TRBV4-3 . TGCGCCAGCAGCCCTTCCCGCGGACTAGCGGGTCTCTTAGATACGCAGTATTTT CASSPSRGLAGLLDTQYF
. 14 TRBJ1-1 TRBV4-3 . TGCGCCAGCAGCCGCCGGGACACCAACACTGAAGCTTTCTTT CASSRRDTNTEAFF
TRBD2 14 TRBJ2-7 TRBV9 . TGTGCCAGCAGCGACGGGACTAACAGAAACGAGCAGTACTTC CASSDGTNRNEQYF
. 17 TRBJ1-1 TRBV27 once TGTGCCAGCAGTTTAGGGCAGCACCAGGGGCTAAACACTGAAGCTTTCTTT CASSLGQHQGLNTEAFF
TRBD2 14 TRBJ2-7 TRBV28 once TGTGCCAGCAGAGCTAGCGGGAAAGCCTACGAGCAGTACTTC CASRASGKAYEQYF
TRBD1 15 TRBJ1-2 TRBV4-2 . TGTGCCAGCAGCCAGCCGGGACAGGGTTACGATGGCTACACCTTC CASSQPGQGYDGYTF
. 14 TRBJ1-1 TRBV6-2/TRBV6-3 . TGTGCCAGCAGTTACTCGATGGAGTTCCCAGGGGCTTTCTTT CASSYSMEFPGAFF
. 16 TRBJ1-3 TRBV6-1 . TGTGCCAGCAGTGAACAGGACAGAATTTCTGGAAACACCATATATTTT CASSEQDRISGNTIYF
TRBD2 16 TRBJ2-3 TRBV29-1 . TGCAGCGTCCTGGGGACTAGCGGGAGGGCTACAGATACGCAGTATTTT CSVLGTSGRATDTQYF
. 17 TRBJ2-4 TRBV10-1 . TGCGCCAGCAAGCAGCGTCGGTATTGTCCAGCCAAAAACATTCAGTACTTC CASKQRRYCPAKNIQYF
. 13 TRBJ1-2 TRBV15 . TGTGCCACCAGCAGAGATACTCTCGCGGGCTACACCTTC CATSRDTLAGYTF
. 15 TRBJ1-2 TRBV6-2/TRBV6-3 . TGTGCCAGCAGTTACTCGAGCAGGGATAACTATGGCTACACCTTC CASSYSSRDNYGYTF
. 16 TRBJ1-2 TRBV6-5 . TGTGCCAGCAGTTACCCACTGGGCCGCACCATCTATGGCTACACCTTC CASSYPLGRTIYGYTF
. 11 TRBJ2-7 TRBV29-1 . TGCAGCGTTGAGCACAGCTACGAGCAGTACTTC CSVEHSYEQYF
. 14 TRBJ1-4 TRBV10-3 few TGTGCCATCAGTGGAGGGCAGGGGAATGAAAAACTGTTTTTT CAISGGQGNEKLFF
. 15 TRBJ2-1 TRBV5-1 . TGCGCCAGCAGCTCATCGAGCCACTCCTACAATGAGCAGTTCTTC CASSSSSHSYNEQFF
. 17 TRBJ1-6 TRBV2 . TGTGCCAGTCCCACTACTAACAGGGCGGCCTATAATTCACCCCTCCACTTT CASPTTNRAAYNSPLHF
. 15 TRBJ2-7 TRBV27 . TGTGCCAGCAGCCCCGCGGGGCTCCTTCGGTACGAGCAGTACTTC CASSPAGLLRYEQYF
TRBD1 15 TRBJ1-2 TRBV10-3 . TGTGCCATCAGTGAGCCGGGACAGGGTGATTATGGCTACACCTTC CAISEPGQGDYGYTF
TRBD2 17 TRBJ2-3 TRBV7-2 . TGTGCCAGCAGCCCCGGACTAGCGGGAAGTACCACAGATACGCAGTATTTT CASSPGLAGSTTDTQYF
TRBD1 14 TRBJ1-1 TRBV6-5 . TGTGCCAGCACCGGGGACAGGGGCGCTGCTGAAGCTTTCTTT CASTGDRGAAEAFF
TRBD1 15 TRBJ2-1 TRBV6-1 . TGTGCCAGCAGTGAAGGGACAGGGAGGCAAATAGAGCAGTTCTTC CASSEGTGRQIEQFF